The rows below give T cell receptor beta chains drawn from one sample of a study of control samples from healthy donors and cancer patients. Clones were sequenced by immunoSEQ multiplex PCR, and TCRdb holds only the in-frame ones, with some missing. Here the sample spans some 130,000 clones, about 94% being singletons. Source material: blood. Receptor source: a man under 40 in good health. The CDR3 runs from the conserved cysteine through the conserved F or W. The D gene is left open where the match is weak. Only part of the rows carry a size: once, few, many, or a class if the clone is expanded.

v_gene,j_gene,d_gene,abundance,CDR3nt,CDR3aa
TRBV7-9,TRBJ1-2,.,.,TGTGCCAGCAGCTTCGACGTGGGCTCGGGCTACACCTTC,CASSFDVGSGYTF
TRBV7-9,TRBJ1-2,.,.,TGTGCCAGCAGCTTAGCAAGGGTCGCATTTGGCTATGGCTACACCTTC,CASSLARVAFGYGYTF
TRBV5-1,TRBJ2-7,.,.,TGCGCCAGCAGCTCGCTAGCCCACGTCGAGCAGTACTTC,CASSSLAHVEQYF
TRBV12-5,TRBJ1-5,.,.,TGTGCTAGTGGTTTGGAAAAGGGTTATAGCAATCAGCCCCAGCATTTT,CASGLEKGYSNQPQHF
TRBV4-3,TRBJ2-7,.,.,TGCGCCAGCAGCCTACAGGGTACCTACGAGCAGTACTTC,CASSLQGTYEQYF
TRBV6-1,TRBJ2-1,.,.,TGTGCCAGCAGTGATTACGGGACCTTGGGCCACAATGAGCAGTTCTTC,CASSDYGTLGHNEQFF
TRBV7-9,TRBJ2-1,TRBD2,.,TGTGCCAGCAGCTTAGGCCGGACTAGCGGATACAATGAGCAGTTCTTC,CASSLGRTSGYNEQFF
TRBV28,TRBJ2-5,TRBD1,.,TGTGCCAGCAGGACAGGGGACAAGGGAGAGACCCAGTACTTC,CASRTGDKGETQYF
TRBV13,TRBJ2-5,.,.,TGTGCCAGCAGCTTAAGTTTAGGAGGGGGTTGGGAGACCCAGTACTTC,CASSLSLGGGWETQYF
TRBV11-2,TRBJ2-5,TRBD1,.,TGTGCCAGCAGGTTGGGGACAGGGGGCCAAGAGACCCAGTACTTC,CASRLGTGGQETQYF
TRBV7-9,TRBJ1-6,.,.,TGTGCCAGCAGCTTTGGCCCGACACCCCTCCACTTT,CASSFGPTPLHF
TRBV30,TRBJ2-2,TRBD2,.,TGTGCCTGGAGACTAGCGGCGAACACCGGGGAGCTGTTTTTT,CAWRLAANTGELFF
TRBV29-1,TRBJ1-2,.,.,TGCAGCGCCCGCAGGGGCGACTATGGCTACACCTTC,CSARRGDYGYTF
TRBV7-8,TRBJ2-7,.,.,TGTGCCAGCAGCTTAGAGTGGGATCGCGACGAGCAGTACTTC,CASSLEWDRDEQYF
TRBV5-5,TRBJ1-2,.,.,TGTGCCAGCAGCTTGGGACAAGTCAACTATGGCTACACCTTC,CASSLGQVNYGYTF
TRBV5-1,TRBJ1-1,.,once,TGCGCCAGCAGCTTGTTAGGGGCGTCGAACACTGAAGCTTTCTTT,CASSLLGASNTEAFF
TRBV6-5,TRBJ2-5,.,once,TGTGCCAGCAGTTACTCGCAGGTACCGATCCAAGAGACCCAGTACTTC,CASSYSQVPIQETQYF
TRBV27,TRBJ2-1,.,once,TGTGCCAGCGCCAGTTTGGGGGACAATGAGCAGTTCTTC,CASASLGDNEQFF
TRBV5-1,TRBJ1-1,TRBD1,.,TGCGCCAGCAGCAAGTTGGGACAGGCCATGAACACTGAAGCTTTCTTT,CASSKLGQAMNTEAFF
TRBV2,TRBJ1-5,.,once,TGTGCCAGCAGTGAATGGGGACCCCAGCATTTT,CASSEWGPQHF
TRBV2,TRBJ1-2,.,.,TGTGCCAGCAGGGAAAACGACCTTCCGCGGGATGGCTACACCTTC,CASRENDLPRDGYTF
TRBV30,TRBJ2-1,.,.,TGTGCCTGGAGTGTAGGACACAATGAGCAGTTCTTC,CAWSVGHNEQFF
TRBV27,TRBJ1-2,.,.,TGTGCCAGCAGTCGTACCGGGACTAACTATGGCTACACCTTC,CASSRTGTNYGYTF
TRBV2,TRBJ1-2,TRBD1,.,TGTGCCGGAGGAAGGGACAGCTATGGCTACACCTTC,CAGGRDSYGYTF
TRBV7-3,TRBJ2-2,.,.,TGTGCCAGCAGCTCCGAATCTGTGGAGGACCCCGGGGAGCTGTTTTTT,CASSSESVEDPGELFF
TRBV7-8,TRBJ1-6,.,.,TGTGCCAGCAGGGGAAGGCTTAGGAGCTCCTATAATTCACCCCTCCACTTT,CASRGRLRSSYNSPLHF
TRBV18,TRBJ2-7,TRBD2,.,TGTGCCAGCTCACCAGGGCCCCTAGCGGGGGGTTACGAGCAGTACTTC,CASSPGPLAGGYEQYF
TRBV5-8,TRBJ2-7,.,.,TGTGCCAGCAGCAGCAGGGCGGACGAGCAGTACTTC,CASSSRADEQYF
TRBV7-9,TRBJ1-1,.,.,TGTGCCAGCAGCTTAGGTCAGGCTGAAGCTTTCTTT,CASSLGQAEAFF
TRBV5-4,TRBJ2-2,.,.,TGTGCCAGTCGGGCAGGGAACACCGGGGAGCTGTTTTTT,CASRAGNTGELFF
TRBV6-2/TRBV6-3,TRBJ2-5,.,.,TGTGCCAGCAGCATAGACGGAGAGACCCAGTACTTC,CASSIDGETQYF
TRBV5-4,TRBJ1-5,.,.,TGTGCCAGCAGCCCTCGGACAGCTTATAGCAATCAGCCCCAGCATTTT,CASSPRTAYSNQPQHF
TRBV18,TRBJ1-4,.,.,TGTGCCAGCTCACAGACCTTCGCAACTAATGAAAAACTGTTTTTT,CASSQTFATNEKLFF
TRBV19,TRBJ2-7,.,.,TGTGCCAGTAGTAAACAGGGTTATTACGAGCAGTACTTC,CASSKQGYYEQYF
TRBV19,TRBJ1-4,.,.,TGTGCCAGTAGTGTACGGCGTGCTGGGGGTGAAAAACTGTTTTTT,CASSVRRAGGEKLFF
TRBV5-1,TRBJ2-1,TRBD2,.,TGCGCCAGCAGCTTGGTCGGGGTAGCGGGTAGAACCTACAATGAGCAGTTCTTC,CASSLVGVAGRTYNEQFF
TRBV28,TRBJ1-1,TRBD1,.,TGTGCCAGCAGTTCCCCCCCAGGGGGCGGCTACACTGAAGCTTTCTTT,CASSSPPGGGYTEAFF
TRBV27,TRBJ1-2,TRBD1,.,TGTGCCAGCAGCCTGAGGACAGGGGGCGGCTATGGCTACACCTTC,CASSLRTGGGYGYTF
TRBV6-2/TRBV6-3,TRBJ2-2,.,once,TGTGCCAGCAGTAGGCAGAACACCGGGGAGCTGTTTTTT,CASSRQNTGELFF
TRBV28,TRBJ1-5,.,.,TGTGCCAGCAGCTTGGGAAATCAGCCCCAGCATTTT,CASSLGNQPQHF
TRBV11-2,TRBJ1-2,TRBD1,.,TGTGCCAGCAGCTTGACAGGGGACTATGGCTACACCTTC,CASSLTGDYGYTF
TRBV27,TRBJ2-1,TRBD1,.,TGTGCCAGCAGGGGACAGGGACAAAATGAGCAGTTCTTC,CASRGQGQNEQFF
TRBV5-6,TRBJ2-5,.,.,TGTGCCAGCAGCTTTCGTGAAAGGGCATGGGAGACCCAGTACTTC,CASSFRERAWETQYF
TRBV12-2,TRBJ2-1,.,once,TGTGCAAGTCGCCCTAACAATGAGCAGTTCTTC,CASRPNNEQFF
TRBV5-1,TRBJ2-1,.,.,TGCGCCAGCAGCGAAATACCAATTAACTCCTACAATGAGCAGTTCTTC,CASSEIPINSYNEQFF
TRBV9,TRBJ2-5,.,.,TGTGCCAGCAGCCCCCCCAGAGGCGACAGCCAAGAGACCCAGTACTTC,CASSPPRGDSQETQYF
TRBV28,TRBJ1-2,.,once,TGTGCCAGCAGTTTCGCGGGGGATGGCTACACCTTC,CASSFAGDGYTF
TRBV12-3/TRBV12-4,TRBJ1-1,.,once,TGTGCCAGCAGTCCGACGGGCACTGAAGCTTTCTTT,CASSPTGTEAFF
TRBV27,TRBJ2-7,TRBD1,.,TGTGCCAGCAGTTTTTCCGGGACAGAGTACGAGCAGTACTTC,CASSFSGTEYEQYF
TRBV5-1,TRBJ2-7,TRBD1,.,TGCGCCAGCAGCCGGACAGGGTCCCACGAGCAGTACTTC,CASSRTGSHEQYF
TRBV30,TRBJ2-7,TRBD2,.,TGTGCCTGGAGACGGGGGGGCTTAAGCTCCTACGAGCAGTACTTC,CAWRRGGLSSYEQYF
TRBV27,TRBJ1-4,TRBD1,once,TGTGCCAGCAGTTTCTCCGGGACAGCAACTAATGAAAAACTGTTTTTT,CASSFSGTATNEKLFF
TRBV6-2/TRBV6-3,TRBJ2-5,TRBD1,.,TGTGCCAGCAGTTCAGGGGGCGCGGGACAAGAGACCCAGTACTTC,CASSSGGAGQETQYF
TRBV30,TRBJ1-1,.,few,TGTGCCTGGAGTCGGACAACTGAAGCTTTCTTT,CAWSRTTEAFF